These 27 T cell receptor beta chains were sequenced from one sample in a study of T cells in Graves' hyperthyroidism and ophthalmopathy. TCR beta CDR3 sequences were amplified from RNA transcripts. When the TCR CDR3 underwent first-round RT-PCR, the HTBI primer set was used. TCRdb processed the multiplex PCR reads anew with MiXCR; each CDR3 protein has one entry. Among about 640,000 distinct CDR3 sequences listed, 20% to 25% were seen once. Sequencing used blood. All receptors derive from a man younger than 45 with Graves' ophthalmopathy.

This clonotype appeared many times. This chain connects TRBV14 to TRBJ2-1; the D gene is possibly TRBD2 (5 bases). Germline CDR1 is SGHDN and CDR2 is FVKESK. CDR3 length: 17 residues. Trimming took off 0 bases at V and 3 bases at J, with 15 bases between the two ends. Here the CDR3 reads CASSQDTEADYYNEQFF. CDR3 coding DNA: TGTGCCAGCAGCCAAGATACGGAAGCGGATTACTACAATGAGCAGTTCTTC. Supplemented by reference TRBV14 and TRBJ2-1, the full variable domain reads EAGVTQFPSHSVIEKGQTVTLRCDPISGHDNLYWYRRVMGKEIKFLLHFVKESKQDESGMPNNRFLAERTGGTYSTLKVQPAELEDSGVYFCASSQDTEADYYNEQFFGPGTRLTVL.

This clonotype was seen repeatedly, ten times or more. The chain is built from TRBV30 and TRBJ1-2, with TRBD1 matching 10 bases. V gave up 1 base and J gave up 8 bases; unmatched junction bases: 4. This CDR3 has 13 residues. Germline loops: CDR1 GTSNPN, CDR2 SVGIG (reference sequence). In DNA form, the CDR3 reads TGTGCCTGGAGTGGGGGGACAGGGGAAGGCTACACCTTC. It specifies CAWSGGTGEGYTF.

This chain joins TRBV9 and TRBJ1-1, with D perhaps TRBD1 (6 bases). The CDR3 spans 15 residues. Germline V gene data show CDR1 as SGDLS and CDR2 as YYNGEE. V gave up 2 bases and J gave up 2 bases, with 13 bases separating them. The CDR3 DNA sequence: TGTGCCAGCAGCGTCGAAACAGGGCCAAACACTGAAGCTTTCTTT. It translates to CASSVETGPNTEAFF.

There are many counts of this clonotype. V gene TRBV2 combines with J gene TRBJ2-7, with a tentative D call TRBD2 (5 bases). CDR3 size: 14 residues. Germline CDR1 SNHLY, CDR2 FYNNEI. Between the trimmed V and J ends, which lost 3 bases and 5 bases, there was a span of 14 bases. CDR3 in DNA: TGTGCCAGCAGTGACCAGCGGACGTCGGACGAGCAGTACTTC. This sequence encodes CASSDQRTSDEQYF.

V gene TRBV7-9 combines with J gene TRBJ2-7, with TRBD2 as a possible D gene (6 bases). CDR1 SEHNR and CDR2 FQNEAQ come from the germline V gene (reference sequence). CDR3 length: 17 amino acids. V was clipped by 5 bases and J by 5 bases, with 25 bases between them. The CDR3 reads CASSRVEGERNFDEQYF. CDR3 nucleotide sequence: TGTGCCAGCAGCCGGGTGGAGGGAGAAAGGAACTTCGACGAGCAGTACTTC.

With respect to this clonotype: One junction end does not reproduce the germline sequence, and a read error may be involved. The genes are TRBV5-1 and TRBJ2-3, with 9 bases aligning to TRBD2. Germline V gene lookup returns CDR1 SGHRS and CDR2 YFSETQ. This CDR3 has 16 residues. The CDR3 DNA sequence: TGTGCCAGCAGCGGAACACCGGGACTAGCAGCAGGTACGCAGTATTTT. Amino acids: CASSGTPGLAAGTQYF.

The table lists this clonotype with many counts. The genes are TRBV7-2 and TRBJ2-1; 8 bases agree with TRBD2. The CDR3 is 15 residues long. Germline V gene data show CDR1 as SGHTA and CDR2 as FQGNSA. V lost 7 bases to trimming and J lost 4 bases; unmatched junction nucleotides: 9. For the CDR3, the DNA is TGTGCCAGCACCGTGGAGACTAGCGCATACAATGAGCAGTTCTTC. Translating gives CASTVETSAYNEQFF.

This clonotype was detected a few times. V gene TRBV13 combines with J gene TRBJ1-1; a possible D gene is TRBD1 (5 bases). CDR1 PRHDT and CDR2 FYEKMQ come from the germline V gene (reference sequence). With 5 bases removed from V and 1 base from J, the gap between germline ends came to 11 bases. The CDR3 contains 14 residues. The CDR3 sequence: CASSVGLQNTEAFF. The DNA of the CDR3 is TGTGCCAGCAGCGTGGGACTTCAGAACACTGAAGCTTTCTTT.

In this sample, this clonotype turned up many times. The J gene is TRBJ2-3, the V gene TRBV7-6; tentatively, D is TRBD2 (7 bases). The germline CDR1 and CDR2 sequences are SGHVS and FNYEAQ. V was clipped by 5 bases and J by 3 bases, with 21 bases between them. CDR3 length: 17 amino acids. The DNA for the CDR3 is TGTGCCAGCAGCCCCCTGACCGACGGGGGGCTTACAGATACGCAGTATTTT. This sequence encodes CASSPLTDGGLTDTQYF.

This clonotype was seen a handful of times. This rearrangement joins TRBV6-2 or TRBV6-3 to TRBJ2-4, with a possible D match to TRBD2 (6 bases). The germline gives CDR1 MNHEY, CDR2 SVGEGT. CDR3 length: 12 amino acids. With 6 bases removed from V and 10 bases from J, the gap between germline ends came to 13 bases. The CDR3 sequence: CASRGLEGIQYF. DNA for the CDR3: TGTGCCAGCAGGGGACTCGAAGGGATTCAGTACTTC.

This clonotype was observed at least ten times. The chain is built from TRBV18 and TRBJ2-1; possibly TRBD2 for D (6 bases). Germline V gives CDR1 KGHSH, CDR2 LQKENI. This CDR3 is 12 amino acids long. Between the trimmed V and J ends, which lost 6 bases and 6 bases, there was a span of 9 bases. CDR3 sequence: CASSEGRNEQFF. Written as DNA, the CDR3 is TGTGCCAGCTCGGAGGGACGCAATGAGCAGTTCTTC.

The rearrangement uses TRBV9 and TRBJ2-5; D possibly corresponds to TRBD2 (7 bases). V was shortened by 7 bases and J by 5 bases, with 18 bases between the two germline ends. The CDR3 is 14 residues long. In germline, CDR1 is SGDLS, CDR2 YYNGEE. The CDR3 sequence is CASGGGGARETQYF. DNA of the CDR3: TGTGCCAGCGGCGGAGGGGGGGCGAGGGAGACCCAGTACTTC.

This clonotype was detected only a few times. This CDR3 reads CASSLARDTLYEQYF. The CDR3 region has the DNA TGTGCCAGCAGCTTAGCCCGGGACACCCTCTACGAGCAGTACTTC. This chain links TRBV11-2 with TRBJ2-7; perhaps TRBD1 as D (6 bases). The CDR3 is made up of 15 amino acids. Germline V gives CDR1 SGHAT, CDR2 FQNNGV. V lost 1 base, J lost 3 bases, and 13 bases lay in between.

The gene calls are TRBV19 and TRBJ2-3; TRBD1 matches 7 bases. CDR3 size: 15 residues. Trimming took 5 bases from V and 2 from J; bases not matched to a gene: 7. CDR1 and CDR2 (germline): LNHDA, SQIVND (reference sequence). CDR3 sequence (DNA): TGTGCCAGTAGTCCGGACAGGTCTGCCACAGATACGCAGTATTTT. Protein: CASSPDRSATDTQYF.

The chain recombines TRBV30 with TRBJ2-3; TRBD2 matches at 12 bases. The V segment lost 0 bases and the J segment 4 bases; nucleotides outside the gene matches: 8. The CDR3 has 17 amino acids. Germline V gives CDR1 GTSNPN, CDR2 SVGIG (reference sequence). The DNA of the CDR3 is TGTGCCTGGAGTGTCCCCGGACTAGCGGGAAAGTCAGATACGCAGTATTTT. It yields the protein CAWSVPGLAGKSDTQYF.

The chain recombines TRBV10-3 with TRBJ2-7, with D possibly matching TRBD1 (7 bases). CDR1 and CDR2 (germline): ENHRY, SYGVKD. This CDR3 comprises 19 residues. The V end lost 4 bases, the J end lost 0 bases, and 25 bases lay between the germline ends. The CDR3 DNA is TGTGCCATCAGTGTGTTAACGGACAAGGGGGCGGGGACCTCCTACGAGCAGTACTTC. Translation: CAISVLTDKGAGTSYEQYF.

The genes are TRBV4-1 and TRBJ1-5; D remains ambiguous. The germline V gene has CDR1 MGHRA and CDR2 YSYEKL. Deletions cut 2 bases from V and 1 base from J, with 9 bases between. The CDR3 consists of 15 residues. The CDR3 here is CASSQSPASNQPQHF. CDR3 DNA: TGCGCCAGCAGCCAATCCCCCGCAAGCAATCAGCCCCAGCATTTT.

This clonotype came up many times. The chain combines TRBV28 with TRBJ2-1; 11 bases map to TRBD2. This CDR3 contains 16 residues. Germline assignment: CDR1 MDHEN and CDR2 SYDVKM. V shed 4 bases, J shed 9 bases, and the junction held 11 bases outside the gene matches. CDR3: CASSSKLAGVIIEQFF. CDR3 coding DNA: TGTGCCAGCAGTTCCAAACTAGCGGGAGTAATTATTGAGCAGTTCTTC.

In this sample, this clonotype turned up many times. The chain joins TRBV15 to TRBJ1-5, with a weak D call TRBD1 (6 bases). The CDR3 is made up of 14 amino acids. Per the germline V gene, CDR1 is LNHNV and CDR2 is YYDKDF (reference sequence). Trimming pared 3 bases from V and 2 bases from J, leaving 8 bases between. CDR3: CATSRAGGNQPQHF. The CDR3, as DNA: TGTGCCACCAGCAGGGCAGGGGGCAATCAGCCCCAGCATTTT.

The table lists this clonotype with a few counts. The rearrangement joins TRBV15 to TRBJ2-7; TRBD2 matches 9 bases. Germline V lookup: CDR1 LNHNV, CDR2 YYDKDF (reference sequence). V was pared by 0 bases and J by 6 bases, with 9 bases of the junction left unmatched. CDR3 length: 16 amino acids. DNA of the CDR3: TGTGCCACCAGCAGAGATTTGGATAGCGGGGGTTTCGAGCAGTACTTC. This sequence encodes CATSRDLDSGGFEQYF.

This clonotype came up a few times. The CDR3 DNA follows: TGTGCCAGTAGTTCTGACAGGGTCCACACCGGGGAGCTGTTTTTT. Amino acid sequence: CASSSDRVHTGELFF. The gene calls are TRBV19 and TRBJ2-2; 7 bases are shared with TRBD1. The CDR3 runs 15 residues. V lost 5 bases to trimming and J lost 3 bases; unmatched junction nucleotides: 6. Germline CDR1 and CDR2: LNHDA and SQIVND (reference sequence).

This rearrangement joins TRBV27 to TRBJ2-3; the match to TRBD2 covers 8 bases. Germline lookup yields CDR1 MNHEY and CDR2 SMNVEV (reference sequence). J lost 2 bases, V lost 0 bases, and 7 bases had no gene match. This CDR3 comprises 17 residues. CDR3 nucleotide sequence: TGTGCCAGCAGTTTATCGCGAACTAGCGGTAACACAGATACGCAGTATTTT. This encodes CASSLSRTSGNTDTQYF.

This clonotype has only a few counts. The chain uses TRBV7-9 and TRBJ1-1; D gene uncertain. The CDR3 consists of 13 residues. The germline CDR1 and CDR2 sequences are SEHNR and FQNEAQ (reference sequence). V gave up 4 bases and J gave up 6 bases, with 12 bases separating them. Written as DNA, the CDR3 is TGTGCCAGCAGCTCGGATAACTCCCCTGAAGCTTTCTTT. This sequence encodes CASSSDNSPEAFF.

Only a few counts were recorded for this clonotype. This chain uses TRBV28 with TRBJ1-5; perhaps TRBD1 as D (5 bases). With 7 bases removed from V and 3 bases from J, the gap between germline ends came to 16 bases. The germline gives CDR1 MDHEN, CDR2 SYDVKM. The CDR3 loop spans 15 amino acids. The CDR3 DNA reads as TGTGCCAGCACCGATGTCCAGGGCAACAATCAGCCCCAGCATTTT. The encoded protein is CASTDVQGNNQPQHF.

This chain uses TRBV20-1 with TRBJ1-5, with 7 bases lining up with TRBD1. The trim removed 3 bases at V and 0 bases at J, leaving 11 bases unmatched. Germline assignment: CDR1 DFQATT and CDR2 SNEGSKA (reference sequence). The CDR3 loop spans 17 amino acids. The CDR3 DNA reads TGCAGTGCTAGGGATTGGCGACAGGGTTATAGCAATCAGCCCCAGCATTTT. The encoded protein is CSARDWRQGYSNQPQHF.

Concerning this clonotype itself: Since a much larger clone is just one base distant, this may be a read error. This rearrangement joins TRBV20-1 to TRBJ2-1; D is possibly TRBD2 (5 bases). Germline loops: CDR1 DFQATT, CDR2 SNEGSKA (reference sequence). The CDR3 consists of 15 residues. V shed 3 bases and J shed 3 bases, with 15 bases lying between them. The CDR3 protein is CSARIEEAGYNEQFF. CDR3 sequence (DNA): TGCAGTGCTAGGATAGAGGAGGCAGGCTACAATGAGCAGTTCTTC.

This clonotype was found a few times. V and J are TRBV20-1 and TRBJ2-5, with D perhaps matching TRBD1 (5 bases). The germline gives CDR1 DFQATT, CDR2 SNEGSKA (reference sequence). V lost 5 bases to trimming and J lost 5 bases, with 18 bases between them. The CDR3 totals 14 residues. In DNA, the CDR3 is TGCAGTGCTCCCTCGGACATTATGAGGGAGACCCAGTACTTC. Translated, it gives CSAPSDIMRETQYF.